The 20 T cell receptor beta chains below all came from one sample that was sequenced in a study of cytomegalovirus exposure and HLA in healthy donors. The assay was immunoSEQ multiplex PCR, and TCRdb's table has in-frame clones only and misses some. The table shows around 300,000 clones, with about 86% occurring only once. The sequencing input was PBMCs. The receptors stem from a woman aged 18 to 35 in good health and CMV-seronegative.

This clone was picked up a small number of times. CDR3 sequence reads: CASSESAGGSYEQYF. The DNA of the CDR3 is TGCGCCAGCAGTGAGTCGGCAGGGGGCTCCTACGAGCAGTACTTC. The chain couples TRBV10-1 to TRBJ2-7; 7 bases agree with TRBD1. With 0 bases clipped from V and 0 bases from J, the junction kept 2 bases outside the gene matches. CDR3 length: 15 residues. Germline lookup yields CDR1 WNHNN and CDR2 SYGVQD (reference sequence).

V gene TRBV4-3 combines with J gene TRBJ1-1; weak D call: TRBD1 (6 bases). CDR3 length: 15 residues. Trimming took off 1 base at V and 3 bases at J, with 12 bases between the two ends. Looked up from germline, CDR1 is LGHNA and CDR2 is YSLEER. The CDR3 region has the DNA TGCGCCAGCAGCCAAGGAACAGGGACGGACACTGAAGCTTTCTTT. It encodes CASSQGTGTDTEAFF.

Comments on this clone: This sample includes further DNA sequences coding for the same CDR3. The chain employs TRBV30 and TRBJ2-7; TRBD1 aligns across 10 bases. The CDR3 is 13 amino acids. V shed 1 base, J shed 4 bases, and the junction held 1 base outside the gene matches. Per the germline V gene, CDR1 is GTSNPN and CDR2 is SVGIG (reference sequence). For the CDR3, the DNA is TGTGCCTGGAGTGCGGGACAGGGGTACGAGCAGTACTTC. As protein: CAWSAGQGYEQYF.

The chain uses TRBV6-6 and TRBJ2-1; D unclear. Trimming removed 2 bases from V and 5 bases from J, with 4 bases in between. The CDR3 covers 12 residues. CDR1 MNHNY and CDR2 SVGAGI come from the germline V gene (reference sequence). The CDR3 DNA follows: TGTGCCAGCAGTTACACGGACAATGAGCAGTTCTTC. Translation gives CASSYTDNEQFF.

For the CDR3, the DNA is TGTGCCTGGAGGGACGGGACAGTCTATGGCTACACCTTC. It encodes CAWRDGTVYGYTF. V gene TRBV30 combines with J gene TRBJ1-2, with TRBD1 matching 7 bases. In germline, CDR1 is GTSNPN, CDR2 SVGIG (reference sequence). V dropped 3 bases and J dropped 4; count of bases not matched to a gene: 5. The CDR3 sequence is 13 residues long.

The V and J genes are TRBV4-1 and TRBJ2-7; 11 bases align to TRBD1. V lost 1 base to trimming and J lost 3 bases; unmatched junction nucleotides: 5. This CDR3 has 16 amino acids. Germline V gene data show CDR1 as MGHRA and CDR2 as YSYEKL. The CDR3 region is CASSQVQDRGHYEQYF. The CDR3 DNA is TGCGCCAGCAGCCAAGTCCAGGACAGGGGGCACTACGAGCAGTACTTC.

The CDR3 loop is CASSLISGVIDSNQPQHF. CDR3 sequence (DNA): TGTGCCAGCAGTTTAATATCAGGGGTTATCGATAGCAATCAGCCCCAGCATTTT. The genes are TRBV28 and TRBJ1-5; D might be TRBD1 (6 bases). This CDR3 is 18 amino acids long. Germline assignment: CDR1 MDHEN and CDR2 SYDVKM. Trimming stripped 2 bases from V and 0 bases from J, with 17 bases between.

The V gene is TRBV6-5, the J gene TRBJ1-3; TRBD1 agrees at 9 bases. The V gene end was trimmed by 7 bases and the J gene end by 0 bases; junction bases not matched to a gene: 4. Germline V gene data show CDR1 as MNHEY and CDR2 as SVGAGI. The CDR3 has 15 residues. Here the CDR3 DNA reads TGTGCCAGCATTACAGGGGGCGCCTCTGGAAACACCATATATTTT. It specifies CASITGGASGNTIYF.

A remark on this clone: The sample holds other DNA sequences that translate to the same CDR3. The V gene is TRBV27, the J gene TRBJ2-5; D is perhaps TRBD1 (6 bases). This CDR3 has 13 amino acids. Germline V gene data show CDR1 as MNHEY and CDR2 as SMNVEV (reference sequence). V was clipped by 2 bases and J by 5 bases, with 9 bases between them. Written as DNA, the CDR3 is TGTGCCAGCAGTTTAAGCAGGGGTGAGACCCAGTACTTC. Translation: CASSLSRGETQYF.

This rearrangement joins TRBV30 to TRBJ2-1, with D possibly being TRBD1 (5 bases). Germline assignment: CDR1 GTSNPN and CDR2 SVGIG (reference sequence). The germline V and J ends were trimmed by 0 bases and 8 bases, with 8 bases remaining between them. This CDR3 has 12 amino acids. The CDR3, as DNA: TGTGCCTGGAGTGTAAGGGGATATGAGCAGTTCTTC. It encodes CAWSVRGYEQFF.

The chain couples TRBV5-4 to TRBJ1-2, with 9 bases matching TRBD1. CDR1 SGHNT and CDR2 YYREEE come from the germline V gene (reference sequence). CDR3 length equals 13 residues. Trimming took 4 bases from V and 6 from J; bases not matched to a gene: 4. CDR3 in DNA: TGTGCCAGCAGCAGACAGGGGGGTGATGGCTACACCTTC. Its protein is CASSRQGGDGYTF.

V and J are TRBV15 and TRBJ2-2; 10 bases agree with TRBD2. The V gene end was trimmed by 0 bases and the J gene end by 4 bases; junction bases not matched to a gene: 5. The CDR3 extends over 17 amino acids. CDR1 and CDR2 (germline): LNHNV, YYDKDF (reference sequence). The CDR3 loop reads CATSRDQREGGTGELFF. The CDR3 DNA sequence: TGTGCCACCAGCAGAGATCAGCGGGAGGGGGGCACCGGGGAGCTGTTTTTT.

J is TRBJ2-7 and V is TRBV6-5, with 13 bases matching TRBD2. Looked up from germline, CDR1 is MNHEY and CDR2 is SVGAGI. After removal of 5 bases from V and 7 bases from J, the junction contained 8 bases not matched to a gene. There are 15 residues in the CDR3. CDR3 DNA: TGTGCCAGCAGTCACCTGGGACTAGCGGGACGGGAGCAGTACTTC. It yields the protein CASSHLGLAGREQYF.

This rearrangement joins TRBV20-1 to TRBJ1-2, with unresolved D. Germline assignment: CDR1 DFQATT and CDR2 SNEGSKA (reference sequence). The ends were cut back, 4 bases at V and 5 bases at J, with 2 bases in the middle. This CDR3 spans 9 amino acids. Here the CDR3 DNA reads TGCAGTGCTACTTATGGCTACACCTTC. Its translation: CSATYGYTF.

This rearrangement joins TRBV27 to TRBJ1-2, with 9 nucleotides matching TRBD1. The trim removed 8 bases at V and 2 bases at J, leaving 9 bases unmatched. CDR1 MNHEY and CDR2 SMNVEV come from the germline V gene (reference sequence). The CDR3 runs 15 residues. The CDR3 DNA follows: TGTGCCAGCTCTGAGACAGGGGGAGGGAACTATGGCTACACCTTC. It translates to CASSETGGGNYGYTF.

The rearrangement uses TRBV11-2 and TRBJ2-1, with D possibly being TRBD1 (5 bases). The germline V and J ends were trimmed by 1 base and 1 base, with 11 bases remaining between them. The CDR3 is 16 amino acids. Germline V gene lookup returns CDR1 SGHAT and CDR2 FQNNGV. The chain's CDR3 is CASSLGGSGSYNEQFF. The CDR3, as DNA: TGTGCCAGCAGCTTAGGGGGCAGTGGATCCTACAATGAGCAGTTCTTC.

The chain recombines TRBV4-1 with TRBJ2-3; no clear D gene. The CDR3 contains 14 residues. Germline loops: CDR1 MGHRA, CDR2 YSYEKL. V dropped 4 bases and J dropped 2 bases, with 10 bases sitting between them. CDR3 region: CASSRDENTDTQYF. In DNA form, the CDR3 reads TGCGCCAGCAGCCGAGACGAGAACACAGATACGCAGTATTTT.

This rearrangement joins TRBV9 to TRBJ1-2; D gene unclear. Deletions cut 3 bases from V and 3 bases from J, with 18 bases between. Germline V gene sequence: CDR1 SGDLS, CDR2 YYNGEE. The CDR3 sequence is 16 residues long. CDR3 DNA: TGTGCCAGCAGCGGGGCAGGCCCGGCTGAGCACTATGGCTACACCTTC. Protein product: CASSGAGPAEHYGYTF.

The chain combines TRBV27 with TRBJ1-4; TRBD1 matches at 9 bases. Germline assignment: CDR1 MNHEY and CDR2 SMNVEV (reference sequence). The CDR3 is made up of 15 amino acids. After removal of 6 bases from V and 3 bases from J, the junction contained 5 bases not matched to a gene. CDR3 sequence (DNA): TGTGCCAGCAGAACAGGGGGCGCCTCTAATGAAAAACTGTTTTTT. Translating gives CASRTGGASNEKLFF.

The rearrangement links TRBV9 to TRBJ2-6, with 7 bases matching TRBD1. Germline CDR1 is SGDLS and CDR2 is YYNGEE. This CDR3 has 18 residues. Trimming took 2 bases from V and 1 from J; bases not matched to a gene: 9. CDR3: CASSVPRDSFSGANVLTF. The CDR3 nucleotides read TGTGCCAGCAGCGTCCCACGGGACAGCTTTTCTGGGGCCAACGTCCTGACTTTC. Full variable domain (rest looked up from reference TRBV9 and TRBJ2-6): DSGVTQTPKHLITATGQRVTLRCSPRSGDLSVYWYQQSLDQGLQFLIQYYNGEERAKGNILERFSAQQFPDLHSELNLSSLELGDSALYFCASSVPRDSFSGANVLTFGAGSRLTVL.